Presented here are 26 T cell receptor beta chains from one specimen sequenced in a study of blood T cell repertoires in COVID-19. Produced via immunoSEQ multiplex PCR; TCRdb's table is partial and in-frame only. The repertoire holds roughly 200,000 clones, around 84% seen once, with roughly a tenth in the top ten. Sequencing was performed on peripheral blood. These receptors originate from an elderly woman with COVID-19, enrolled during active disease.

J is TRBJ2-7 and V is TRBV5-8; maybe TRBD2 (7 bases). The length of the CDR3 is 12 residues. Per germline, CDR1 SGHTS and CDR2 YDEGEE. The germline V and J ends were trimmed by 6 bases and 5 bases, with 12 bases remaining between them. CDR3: CASNRGAHEQYF. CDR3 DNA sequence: TGTGCCAGCAACCGGGGGGCTCACGAGCAGTACTTC.

The CDR3 DNA reads as TGCAGCGTCTCCGGGACAGGGGGAGGAGGGACTAATGAAAAACTGTTTTTT. Translation gives CSVSGTGGGGTNEKLFF. The J gene is TRBJ1-4, the V gene TRBV29-1; 11 bases are a match to TRBD1. Trimming at V came to 6 bases and at J to 2 bases, leaving 11 bases not matched to a gene. The CDR3 runs to 17 residues. Per germline, CDR1 SQVTM and CDR2 ANQGSEA.

The CDR3 loop reads CSASAGYEAFF. As DNA, the CDR3 is TGCAGTGCTAGCGCAGGGTACGAAGCTTTCTTT. V usage is TRBV20-1 and J usage is TRBJ1-1; D possibly corresponds to TRBD1 (5 bases). Between the trimmed V and J ends, which lost 3 bases and 8 bases, there was a span of 10 bases. Looked up from germline, CDR1 is DFQATT and CDR2 is SNEGSKA (reference sequence). CDR3 length: 11 amino acids.

The CDR3 sequence: CASSLGGDYGYTF. As DNA, the CDR3 is TGTGCCAGCAGTTTAGGCGGGGACTATGGCTACACCTTC. The rearrangement links TRBV28 to TRBJ1-2, with D unclear. This CDR3 spans 13 amino acids. Trimming shortened V by 2 bases and J by 3 bases, and 7 bases separated the two germline ends. Germline assignment: CDR1 MDHEN and CDR2 SYDVKM.

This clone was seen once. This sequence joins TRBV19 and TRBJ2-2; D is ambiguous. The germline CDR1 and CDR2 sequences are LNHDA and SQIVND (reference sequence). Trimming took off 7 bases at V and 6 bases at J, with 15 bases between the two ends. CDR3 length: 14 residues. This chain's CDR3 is CASNRVYPAGELFF. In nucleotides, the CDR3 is TGTGCCAGTAATCGAGTTTATCCGGCCGGGGAGCTGTTTTTT.

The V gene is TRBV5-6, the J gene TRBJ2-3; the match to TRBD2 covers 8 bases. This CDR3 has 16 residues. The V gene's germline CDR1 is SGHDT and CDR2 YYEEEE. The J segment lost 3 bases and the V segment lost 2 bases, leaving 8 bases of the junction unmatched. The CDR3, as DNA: TGTGCCAGCAGCTTATCCGGGGGGGCATTTACAGATACGCAGTATTTT. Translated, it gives CASSLSGGAFTDTQYF.

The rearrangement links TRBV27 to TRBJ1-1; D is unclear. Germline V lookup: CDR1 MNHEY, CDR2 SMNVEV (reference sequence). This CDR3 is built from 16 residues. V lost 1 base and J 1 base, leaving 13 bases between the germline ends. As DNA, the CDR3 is TGTGCCAGCAGTTTATTCACCGGGGTGGGGAACACTGAAGCTTTCTTT. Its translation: CASSLFTGVGNTEAFF.

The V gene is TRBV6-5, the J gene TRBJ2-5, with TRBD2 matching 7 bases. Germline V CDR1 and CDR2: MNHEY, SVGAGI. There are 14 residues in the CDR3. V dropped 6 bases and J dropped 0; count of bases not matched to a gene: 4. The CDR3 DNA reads TGTGCCAGCAGACTCGGGGGGTACCAAGAGACCCAGTACTTC. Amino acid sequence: CASRLGGYQETQYF.

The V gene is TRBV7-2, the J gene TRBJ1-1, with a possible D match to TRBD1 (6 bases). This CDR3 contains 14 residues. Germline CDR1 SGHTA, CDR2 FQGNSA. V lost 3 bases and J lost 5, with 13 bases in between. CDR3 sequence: CASSFSGVGTEAFF. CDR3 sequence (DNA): TGTGCCAGCAGCTTCTCAGGGGTCGGGACTGAAGCTTTCTTT.

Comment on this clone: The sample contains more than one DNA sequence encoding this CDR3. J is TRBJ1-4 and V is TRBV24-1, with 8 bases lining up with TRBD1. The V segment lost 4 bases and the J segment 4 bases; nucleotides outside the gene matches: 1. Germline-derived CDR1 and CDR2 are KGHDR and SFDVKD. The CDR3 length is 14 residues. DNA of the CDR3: TGTGCCACCAGTGACGGACAGGGTAATGAAAAACTGTTTTTT. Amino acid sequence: CATSDGQGNEKLFF.

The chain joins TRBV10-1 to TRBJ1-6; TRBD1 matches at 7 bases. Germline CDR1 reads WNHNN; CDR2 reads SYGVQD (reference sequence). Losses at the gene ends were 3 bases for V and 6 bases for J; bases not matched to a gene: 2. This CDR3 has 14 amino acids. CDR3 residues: CASSEGTVNSPLHF. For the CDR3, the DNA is TGCGCCAGCAGTGAAGGGACAGTTAATTCACCCCTCCACTTT.

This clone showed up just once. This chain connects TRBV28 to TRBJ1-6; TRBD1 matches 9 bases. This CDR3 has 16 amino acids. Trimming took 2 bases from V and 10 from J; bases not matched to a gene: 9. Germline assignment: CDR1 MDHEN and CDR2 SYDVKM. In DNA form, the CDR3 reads TGTGCCAGCAGTTTAGACAGGGGACAGGGCGTATCACCCCTCCACTTT. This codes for CASSLDRGQGVSPLHF.

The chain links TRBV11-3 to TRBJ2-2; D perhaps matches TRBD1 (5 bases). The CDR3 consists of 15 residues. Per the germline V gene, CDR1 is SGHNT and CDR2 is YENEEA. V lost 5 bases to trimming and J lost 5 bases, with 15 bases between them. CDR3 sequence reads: CASSAGLTATGELFF. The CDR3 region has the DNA TGTGCCAGCAGCGCAGGGTTGACGGCAACCGGGGAGCTGTTTTTT.

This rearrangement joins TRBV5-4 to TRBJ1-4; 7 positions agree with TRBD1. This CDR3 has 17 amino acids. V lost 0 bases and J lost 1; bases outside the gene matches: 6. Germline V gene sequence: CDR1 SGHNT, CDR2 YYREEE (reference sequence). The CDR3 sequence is CASSLGQGTLTNEKLFF. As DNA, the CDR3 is TGTGCCAGCAGCTTGGGACAGGGAACCCTAACTAATGAAAAACTGTTTTTT. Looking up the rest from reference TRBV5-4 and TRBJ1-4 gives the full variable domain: ETGVTQSPTHLIKTRGQQVTLRCSSQSGHNTVSWYQQALGQGPQFIFQYYREEENGRGNFPPRFSGLQFPNYSSELNVNALELDDSALYLCASSLGQGTLTNEKLFFGSGTQLSVL.

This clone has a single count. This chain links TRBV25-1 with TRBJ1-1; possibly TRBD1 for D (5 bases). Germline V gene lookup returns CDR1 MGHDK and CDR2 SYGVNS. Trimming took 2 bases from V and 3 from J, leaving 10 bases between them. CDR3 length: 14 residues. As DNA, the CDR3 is TGTGCCAGCAGTGAAGAAAAGGGGTACACTGAAGCTTTCTTT. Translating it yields CASSEEKGYTEAFF.

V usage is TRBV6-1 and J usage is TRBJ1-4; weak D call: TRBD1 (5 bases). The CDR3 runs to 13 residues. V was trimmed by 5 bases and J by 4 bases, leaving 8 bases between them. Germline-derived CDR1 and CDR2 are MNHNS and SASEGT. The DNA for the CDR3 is TGTGCCAGCAGTCGGGGGTTTAATGAAAAACTGTTTTTT. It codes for CASSRGFNEKLFF.

The CDR3 DNA sequence: TGCGCCAGCAGCTTGGCCGGGACAGCGAACACTGAAGCTTTCTTT. Amino acid sequence: CASSLAGTANTEAFF. This chain joins TRBV5-1 and TRBJ1-1; 7 bases are shared with TRBD1. V gave up 0 bases and J gave up 1 base; unmatched junction bases: 3. The CDR3 is 15 amino acids. From germline, CDR1 is SGHRS and CDR2 YFSETQ.

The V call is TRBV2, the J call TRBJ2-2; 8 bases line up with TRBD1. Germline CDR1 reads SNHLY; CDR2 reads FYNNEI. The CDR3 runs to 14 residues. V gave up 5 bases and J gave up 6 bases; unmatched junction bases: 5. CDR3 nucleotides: TGTGCCAGCAGTAGCCAGGGGGCGGCCGGGGAGCTGTTTTTT. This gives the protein CASSSQGAAGELFF.

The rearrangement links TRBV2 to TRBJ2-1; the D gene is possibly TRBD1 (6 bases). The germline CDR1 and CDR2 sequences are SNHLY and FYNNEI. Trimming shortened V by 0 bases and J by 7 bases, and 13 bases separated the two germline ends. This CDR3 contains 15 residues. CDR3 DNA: TGTGCCAGCAGTGAAGCAACCCCGGGACAAAATGAGCAGTTCTTC. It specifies CASSEATPGQNEQFF.

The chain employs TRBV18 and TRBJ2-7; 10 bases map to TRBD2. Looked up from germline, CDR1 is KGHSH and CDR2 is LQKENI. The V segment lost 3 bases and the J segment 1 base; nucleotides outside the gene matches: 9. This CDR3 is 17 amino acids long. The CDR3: CASSPGSGTSVSYEQYF. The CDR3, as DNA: TGTGCCAGCTCACCTGGATCCGGGACTAGCGTTTCCTACGAGCAGTACTTC.

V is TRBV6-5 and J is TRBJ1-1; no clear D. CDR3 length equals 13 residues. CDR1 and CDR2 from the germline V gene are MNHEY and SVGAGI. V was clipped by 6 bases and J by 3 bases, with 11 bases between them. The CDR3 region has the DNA TGTGCCAGCAGAACGGGAGATCACACTGAAGCTTTCTTT. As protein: CASRTGDHTEAFF.

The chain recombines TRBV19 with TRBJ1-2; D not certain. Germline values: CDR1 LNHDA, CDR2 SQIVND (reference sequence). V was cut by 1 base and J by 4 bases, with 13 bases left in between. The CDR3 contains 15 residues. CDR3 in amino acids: CASSIGPPGFYGYTF. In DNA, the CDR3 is TGTGCCAGTAGTATAGGCCCCCCGGGGTTCTATGGCTACACCTTC.

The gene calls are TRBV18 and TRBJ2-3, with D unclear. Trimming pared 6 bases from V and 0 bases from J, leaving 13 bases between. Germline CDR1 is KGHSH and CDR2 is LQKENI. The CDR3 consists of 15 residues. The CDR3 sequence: CASSRYFTSTDTQYF. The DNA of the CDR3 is TGTGCCAGCTCGCGTTATTTTACTAGCACAGATACGCAGTATTTT.

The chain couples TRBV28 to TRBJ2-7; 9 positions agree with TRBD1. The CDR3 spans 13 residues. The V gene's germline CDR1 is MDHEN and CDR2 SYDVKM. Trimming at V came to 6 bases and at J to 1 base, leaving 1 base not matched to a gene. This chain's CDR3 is CASRGTGSYEQYF. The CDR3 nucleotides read TGTGCCAGCAGAGGGACAGGGTCCTACGAGCAGTACTTC.

The CDR3 coding sequence is TGTGCCAGCAGCCCGAGACAGGGACTGAACACTGAAGCTTTCTTT. Translated, it gives CASSPRQGLNTEAFF. The genes are TRBV7-9 and TRBJ1-1, with 7 positions matching TRBD1. This CDR3 spans 15 amino acids. V lost 5 bases and J lost 0; bases outside the gene matches: 6. CDR1 SEHNR and CDR2 FQNEAQ come from the germline V gene (reference sequence).

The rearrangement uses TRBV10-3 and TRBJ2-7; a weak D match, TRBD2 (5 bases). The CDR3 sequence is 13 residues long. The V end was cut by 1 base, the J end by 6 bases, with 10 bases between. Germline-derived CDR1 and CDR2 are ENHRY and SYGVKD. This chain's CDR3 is CAISEYGGLEQYV. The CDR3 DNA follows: TGTGCCATCAGTGAGTATGGAGGACTCGAGCAGTACGTC.